These 9 T cell receptor beta chains were sequenced from one sample in a study of radiotherapy plus CTLA-4 blockade in lung cancer. Clones were sequenced by immunoSEQ multiplex PCR, and TCRdb holds only the in-frame ones, with some missing. The sample lists tens of thousands of clones, around 69% occurring once. The sample was peripheral blood, taken from a patient treated with radiotherapy plus ipilimumab. These receptors were collected from a human donor with non-small cell lung cancer who had a complete response to radiotherapy plus ipilimumab.

The V and J genes are TRBV5-5 and TRBJ1-5; no definite D call. V gave up 0 bases and J gave up 9 bases, with 7 bases separating them. CDR3 length: 12 amino acids. Germline values: CDR1 SGHKS, CDR2 YYEKEE (reference sequence). Here the CDR3 DNA reads TGTGCCAGCAGCTTGGACAGTGGGCCCCAGCATTTT. Its protein is CASSLDSGPQHF.

This sequence joins TRBV2 and TRBJ1-1; 8 bases fit TRBD1. The CDR3 covers 15 residues. V shed 6 bases, J shed 1 base, and the junction held 7 bases outside the gene matches. CDR1 is SNHLY, CDR2 FYNNEI, per germline. The CDR3 DNA reads TGTGCCAGCAGCCCAGGGGACAGGCAGAACACTGAAGCTTTCTTT. It codes for CASSPGDRQNTEAFF. Full variable domain (outside the CDR3, taken from reference TRBV2 and TRBJ1-1): EPEVTQTPSHQVTQMGQEVILRCVPISNHLYFYWYRQILGQKVEFLVSFYNNEISEKSEIFDDQFSVERPDGSNFTLKIRSTKLEDSAMYFCASSPGDRQNTEAFFGQGTRLTVV.

The rearrangement uses TRBV27 and TRBJ2-7; 10 bases map to TRBD2. Germline values: CDR1 MNHEY, CDR2 SMNVEV (reference sequence). J lost 0 bases, V lost 0 bases, and 11 bases had no gene match. This CDR3 is 19 amino acids long. The CDR3, as DNA: TGTGCCAGCAGTTTATCCGTAGCGGGGGGACCACGAAGCTCCTACGAGCAGTACTTC. Its protein is CASSLSVAGGPRSSYEQYF.

The chain combines TRBV7-2 with TRBJ2-7; 11 bases match TRBD2. The CDR3 has 15 amino acids. The junction had 7 bases not matched to a gene; V was cut back by 5 bases and J by 4 bases. Germline V gene lookup returns CDR1 SGHTA and CDR2 FQGNSA. CDR3 DNA sequence: TGTGCCAGCAGCCTAACTAGCGGGGGTCTGTACGAGCAGTACTTC. Residues: CASSLTSGGLYEQYF.

The chain employs TRBV28 and TRBJ2-7; 7 bases fit TRBD2. With 6 bases clipped from V and 1 base from J, the junction kept 3 bases outside the gene matches. Per the germline V gene, CDR1 is MDHEN and CDR2 is SYDVKM. There are 13 residues in the CDR3. The CDR3 DNA is TGTGCCAGCAGAAGCGGGATTTCCTACGAGCAGTACTTC. It yields the protein CASRSGISYEQYF. Based on the CDR3 plus reference TRBV28 and TRBJ2-7, the full variable domain is DVKVTQSSRYLVKRTGEKVFLECVQDMDHENMFWYRQDPGLGLRLIYFSYDVKMKEKGDIPEGYSVSREKKERFSLILESASTNQTSMYLCASRSGISYEQYFGPGTRLTVT.

The chain is built from TRBV6-1 and TRBJ2-7, with 7 bases lining up with TRBD1. V lost 3 bases, J lost 0 bases, and 5 bases stayed unmatched. Germline CDR1 MNHNS, CDR2 SASEGT. The length of the CDR3 is 15 residues. The CDR3 reads CASSEGTAFSYEQYF. CDR3 DNA: TGTGCCAGCAGTGAGGGGACAGCATTCTCCTACGAGCAGTACTTC.

This clone was observed a few times. The chain has TRBV6-5 and TRBJ2-7; the D is unclear. The CDR3 consists of 15 residues. Germline CDR1 and CDR2: MNHEY and SVGAGI. V lost 7 bases, J lost 1 base, and 17 bases lay in between. CDR3 coding DNA: TGTGCCAGCACAATCACTCCCGTTGGTTCCTACGAGCAGTACTTC. Amino acid sequence: CASTITPVGSYEQYF.

The chain uses TRBV19 and TRBJ1-5, with 7 bases fitting TRBD1. Per germline, CDR1 LNHDA and CDR2 SQIVND (reference sequence). Losses at the gene ends were 10 bases for V and 5 bases for J; bases not matched to a gene: 11. This CDR3 contains 14 residues. CDR3 region: CATSREGAYQPQHF. Written as DNA, the CDR3 is TGTGCCACCTCCCGGGAGGGGGCGTATCAGCCCCAGCATTTT.

This rearrangement joins TRBV28 to TRBJ2-1; TRBD2 agrees at 7 bases. The CDR3 is made up of 18 amino acids. The junction had 13 bases not matched to a gene; V was cut back by 5 bases and J by 0 bases. Germline CDR1 reads MDHEN; CDR2 reads SYDVKM. In nucleotides, the CDR3 is TGTGCCAGCAGTCCCCATTATAGCAGCGGGGACTCCTACAATGAGCAGTTCTTC. Protein product: CASSPHYSSGDSYNEQFF.